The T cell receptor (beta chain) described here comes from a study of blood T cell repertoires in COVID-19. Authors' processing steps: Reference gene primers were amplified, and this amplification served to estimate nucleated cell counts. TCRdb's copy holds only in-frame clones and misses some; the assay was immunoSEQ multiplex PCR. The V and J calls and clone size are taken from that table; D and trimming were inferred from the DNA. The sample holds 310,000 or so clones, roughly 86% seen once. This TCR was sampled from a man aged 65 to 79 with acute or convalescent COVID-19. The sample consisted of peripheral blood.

The CDR3 spells CASIQGTGELFF. Written as DNA, the CDR3 is TGTGCCAGCATCCAGGGCACCGGGGAGCTGTTTTTT. This chain links TRBV12-3 or TRBV12-4 with TRBJ2-2; D is possibly TRBD1 (5 bases). The V end was cut by 7 bases, the J end by 4 bases, with 7 bases between. The CDR3 contains 12 residues.